These 6 T cell receptor beta chains share one sample of origin, sequenced in a study of Ad26.COV2.S vaccination and SARS-CoV-2 variants. Treatment: roughly 18 received Ad26.COV2.S at low or high dose, single or two shots; roughly five received placebo; per-sample allocation not given. Sampling was done on day 63 after the first vaccine or placebo injection. Sequenced by immunoSEQ multiplex PCR; TCRdb stores in-frame clones only, minus some. The data contain 380,000 or so clones, roughly 80% of them singletons. The material sequenced was peripheral blood, taken in a trial of Ad26.COV2.S vaccine versus placebo. The receptor set was obtained from a person aged 18-60 years who received the Ad26.COV2.S COVID-19 vaccine or a placebo.

The table lists this clone with a few counts. The chain recombines TRBV24-1 with TRBJ2-5; TRBD2 matches at 8 bases. Germline loops: CDR1 KGHDR, CDR2 SFDVKD. The CDR3 has 13 amino acids. J lost 5 bases, V lost 5 bases, and 3 bases had no gene match. The CDR3 spells CATSVTGGETQYF. The CDR3, as DNA: TGTGCCACCAGTGTAACGGGGGGGGAGACCCAGTACTTC.

V is TRBV27 and J is TRBJ1-4; D call uncertain. Trimming pared 8 bases from V and 7 bases from J, leaving 20 bases between. Per germline, CDR1 MNHEY and CDR2 SMNVEV (reference sequence). The CDR3 is made up of 15 amino acids. The CDR3 spells CASSRARVGSEKLFF. The DNA of the CDR3 is TGTGCCAGCTCGCGCGCCCGCGTCGGGAGTGAAAAACTGTTTTTT.

The chain couples TRBV9 to TRBJ1-6; D call uncertain. This CDR3 spans 14 amino acids. Trimming took off 0 bases at V and 7 bases at J, with 8 bases between the two ends. Germline V gene data show CDR1 as SGDLS and CDR2 as YYNGEE. CDR3: CASSVAPPNSPLHF. As DNA, the CDR3 is TGTGCCAGCAGCGTAGCTCCGCCGAATTCACCCCTCCACTTT. The whole variable domain, remainder taken from reference TRBV9 and TRBJ1-6, is DSGVTQTPKHLITATGQRVTLRCSPRSGDLSVYWYQQSLDQGLQFLIQYYNGEERAKGNILERFSAQQFPDLHSELNLSSLELGDSALYFCASSVAPPNSPLHFGNGTRLTVT.

The chain recombines TRBV6-5 with TRBJ1-2; D unresolved. V was trimmed by 7 bases and J by 1 base, leaving 16 bases between them. Germline loops: CDR1 MNHEY, CDR2 SVGAGI. This CDR3 region has 15 residues. The CDR3 region has the DNA TGTGCCAGCACCGCCAAAATGGGGAATAACTATGGCTACACCTTC. Translated, it gives CASTAKMGNNYGYTF.

This sequence joins TRBV5-1 and TRBJ2-5; D unclear. The CDR3 extends over 14 amino acids. Per germline, CDR1 SGHRS and CDR2 YFSETQ. Trimming removed 2 bases from V and 5 bases from J, with 13 bases in between. The CDR3: CASSLGEFFETQYF. CDR3 nucleotides: TGCGCCAGCAGCTTAGGCGAGTTCTTCGAGACCCAGTACTTC.

The J gene is TRBJ2-1, the V gene TRBV3-1 (or the pseudogene TRBV3-2), with a tentative D call TRBD2 (6 bases). Germline lookup yields CDR1 LGHDT and CDR2 YNNKEL (reference sequence). With 4 bases removed from V and 8 bases from J, the gap between germline ends came to 15 bases. The CDR3 runs 14 residues. The CDR3 reads CASSLGSLGDEQFF. CDR3 sequence (DNA): TGTGCCAGCAGCCTCGGGAGCCTGGGCGATGAGCAGTTCTTC.